This T cell receptor beta chain emerged from a study of T cells after yellow fever vaccination. In TCRdb, the 5' RACE reads were re-called with MiXCR into one record per CDR3 protein. This sample yields about 340,000 distinct CDR3 sequences, of which approximately 13% are seen a single time; about 3% belongs to the top ten. In this sample, this clonotype turned up a few times. With 5 bases removed from V and 0 bases from J, the gap between germline ends came to 13 bases. This CDR3 comprises 15 residues. The germline V gene encodes CDR1 MNHEY and CDR2 SMNVEV (reference sequence). The starting material was CD4+ T cells sorted from PBMCs, obtained 15 days after the yellow fever booster vaccination. This sequence originates from a man aged 18 to 30 who received the YFV17D yellow fever vaccine. This sequence joins TRBV27 and TRBJ1-1; TRBD1 might be the D (6 bases). DNA for the CDR3: TGTGCCAGCAGTGGAACCGGGACATTGAACACTGAAGCTTTCTTT. It yields the protein CASSGTGTLNTEAFF.